This TCR beta chain was profiled in a study of blood T cell repertoires in COVID-19 (dated by TCRdb to about 2020). Broadly, across the study: Samples covering the acute and convalescent phases of COVID-19 were provided by collaborators in the United States, Italy and Spain. Samples were obtained from the ongoing ImmuneRACE study (first 160 participants) and from 1,254 subjects provided by 6 global collaborators. HLA class I and class II types, where available, came from metadata supplied by the sample provider rather than from assay-based typing. The repertoires were released in a freely available public database intended as a resource for research on the immune response to SARS-CoV-2. The material from the prospective study consisted of cDNA or gDNA derived from T cells, B-cell-depleted T cells, or PBMCs. Subjects who had been exposed to COVID-19, were actively infected with it, or had recovered from it provided the deeply sampled blood TCRbeta repertoires that made up the dataset. Nearly every sample came with metadata listing a de-identified subject ID, COVID-19 status, age in years and sex.

The collaborating institutions used their own protocols to collect whole blood in K2EDTA tubes. For TCRbeta analysis, collaborators shipped samples as frozen whole blood, isolated PBMCs, or DNA extracted from either of those sample types. Overall results and qualifications from the work: The amount of clinical and demographic metadata varied by source and participant and was provided uncurated.

The immunoSEQ Assay, a bias-controlled multiplex PCR, was used to amplify TCRbeta CDR3 regions from genomic DNA. The original methods were these. Nucleated cell counts per sample were estimated from amplification of reference gene primers within the assay. To quantify the absolute abundance of each unique TCRbeta CDR3 rearrangement, sequence reads were collapsed and filtered. For each sample, productive Simpson clonality was calculated by taking the square root of Simpson's diversity index across productive rearrangements. Drawn from immuneACCESS, this table holds only the in-frame rearrangements with V and J called that TCRdb kept. Clones are partly lost; checked studies trace under half to an unresolved V gene and leave the rest unexplained. The V and J calls and clone size are taken from that table; D and trimming were inferred from the DNA. This sample is represented by some 75,000 clones; more than 65% of them were singletons. Approximately 19% of the sample belongs to the ten largest clones.

Its CDR3 holds 15 amino acids, cysteine through phenylalanine. Just the 45-base CDR3 DNA is kept, in frame starting at base 1. CDR1 is given as SGDLS and CDR2 as YYNGEE, both from the germline V gene. V trim: 4 bases; J trim: 4 bases; unmatched bases: 5. Note on this clone: Its antigen remains undetermined. Base-call qualities are not available, and no considerably larger clone is one nucleotide away.

This TCR was sampled from a woman older than 75 with active or convalescent COVID-19. Source material: peripheral blood. The rearrangement combines TRBV9 with TRBJ2-2, with 9 bases in between that match TRBD2. The CDR3 reads CASSLGTSTTGELFF. The DNA sequence reads TGTGCCAGCAGCCTCGGGACTAGCACCACCGGGGAGCTGTTTTTT.